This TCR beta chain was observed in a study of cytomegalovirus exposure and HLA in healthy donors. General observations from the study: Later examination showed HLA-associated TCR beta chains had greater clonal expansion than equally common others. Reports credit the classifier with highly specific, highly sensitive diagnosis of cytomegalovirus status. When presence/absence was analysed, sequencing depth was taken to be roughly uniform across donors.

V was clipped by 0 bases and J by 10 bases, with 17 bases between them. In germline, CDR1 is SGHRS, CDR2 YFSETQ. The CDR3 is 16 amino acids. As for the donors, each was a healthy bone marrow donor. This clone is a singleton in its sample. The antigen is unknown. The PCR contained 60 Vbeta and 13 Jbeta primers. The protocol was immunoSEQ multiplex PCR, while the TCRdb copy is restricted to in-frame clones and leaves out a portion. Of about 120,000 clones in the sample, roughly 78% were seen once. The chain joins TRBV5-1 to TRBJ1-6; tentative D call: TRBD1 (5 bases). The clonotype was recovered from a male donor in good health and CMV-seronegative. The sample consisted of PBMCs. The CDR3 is CASSLVPGRVGSPLHF. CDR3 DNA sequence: TGCGCCAGCAGCTTGGTCCCAGGGAGGGTTGGGTCACCCCTCCACTTT.